The 27 T cell receptor beta chains listed next were all sequenced from one sample in a study of technical replicates of blood from a handful of donors listed by TCRdb under 2017. To prepare the library, the immunoSEQ multiplex PCR assay was applied. The source is immuneACCESS, and TCRdb retained only in-frame sequences with V and J called. Part of the clones is not carried over; for the studies checked, unresolved V genes explain less than half of this, and the remainder is unexplained. In this sample the table shows about 12,000 clones, about 95% of which occur a single time. Roughly 6.3% of the sample rests with the top ten. Sequencing was done on a sample of PBMCs. These receptors were collected from a human donor in good health.

This chain connects TRBV7-9 to TRBJ2-1; TRBD2 aligns across 8 bases. This CDR3 spans 15 amino acids. CDR1 is SEHNR, CDR2 FQNEAQ, per germline (reference sequence). V trimming: 1 base; J trimming: 9 bases; junction bases outside the gene matches: 8. The chain's CDR3 is CASSLGGAGVSEQFF. CDR3 bases: TGTGCCAGCAGCTTAGGGGGAGCGGGAGTTAGTGAGCAGTTCTTC.

This clone has just one count. The rearrangement links TRBV5-4 to TRBJ2-1, with a weak D call TRBD1 (7 bases). CDR3 length: 16 amino acids. Trimming pared 6 bases from V and 10 bases from J, leaving 26 bases between. Germline V gene lookup returns CDR1 SGHNT and CDR2 YYREEE (reference sequence). The CDR3, as DNA: TGTGCCAGCAAGCACGAAGGGGGCTGGGGGGATGTCGAGCAGTTCTTC. Translated, it gives CASKHEGGWGDVEQFF.

The V call is TRBV7-3, the J call TRBJ2-7; weak D call: TRBD1 (6 bases). CDR1 SGHTA and CDR2 FQGTGA come from the germline V gene. The CDR3 is 15 amino acids. V was clipped by 4 bases and J by 3 bases, with 16 bases between them. This CDR3 reads CASSWGLGQGYEQYF. The CDR3 nucleotides are TGTGCCAGCAGCTGGGGGCTGGGCCAGGGCTACGAGCAGTACTTC.

To note about this clone: The junction departs from germline at one end; a sequencing error may be responsible. This chain links TRBV7-8 with TRBJ2-1; TRBD2 matches at 9 bases. CDR3 size: 15 residues. Germline assignment: CDR1 SGHVS and CDR2 FQNEAQ. The CDR3 spells CASSLAGGRVHEQFF. In DNA, the CDR3 is TGTGCCAGCAGCCTAGCCGGCGGGAGGGTGCATGAGCAGTTCTTC.

The chain combines TRBV27 with TRBJ1-2, with D perhaps TRBD1 (5 bases). Trimming pared 3 bases from V and 8 bases from J, leaving 13 bases between. Germline V lookup: CDR1 MNHEY, CDR2 SMNVEV (reference sequence). This CDR3 spans 13 amino acids. The CDR3 here is CASSFTLAGGYTF. The CDR3 nucleotides read TGTGCCAGCAGTTTTACCCTGGCAGGGGGCTACACCTTC.

This sequence joins TRBV7-2 and TRBJ2-4; possible D gene TRBD1, 5 bases. Germline CDR1 is SGHTA and CDR2 is FQGNSA. This CDR3 is 15 amino acids long. V was clipped by 1 base and J by 6 bases, with 13 bases between them. CDR3 bases: TGTGCCAGCAGCTTAGAGGGCAGGGTAGGAAACATTCAGTACTTC. Translated: CASSLEGRVGNIQYF.

The rearrangement joins TRBV18 to TRBJ1-1, with a tentative D call TRBD1 (6 bases). This CDR3 is 15 amino acids long. In germline, CDR1 is KGHSH, CDR2 LQKENI. V lost 1 base, J lost 0 bases, and 9 bases lay in between. CDR3 protein: CASSPQGTLNTEAFF. The CDR3 DNA is TGTGCCAGCTCACCACAGGGGACACTGAACACTGAAGCTTTCTTT.

The chain combines TRBV28 with TRBJ1-5; no firm D call. Trimming took 3 bases from V and 0 from J, leaving 12 bases between them. Germline V gene sequence: CDR1 MDHEN, CDR2 SYDVKM. CDR3 length equals 16 residues. The CDR3 nucleotides are TGTGCCAGCAGTTTCGGGGAAACGTATAGCAATCAGCCCCAGCATTTT. Amino acids: CASSFGETYSNQPQHF.

The V call is TRBV9, the J call TRBJ2-1, with D tentatively TRBD1 (6 bases). Trimming cost V 2 bases and J 9 bases, with 15 bases left between them. Germline V gene lookup returns CDR1 SGDLS and CDR2 YYNGEE. The length of the CDR3 is 14 residues. DNA of the CDR3: TGTGCCAGCAGCGTTCCCCAGGGGCGTAGTGAGCAGTTCTTC. Translated: CASSVPQGRSEQFF.

This chain links TRBV11-3 with TRBJ2-2; TRBD2 is a possible D gene (6 bases). Germline V gene lookup returns CDR1 SGHNT and CDR2 YENEEA. V lost 1 base and J lost 3, with 9 bases in between. This CDR3 has 15 residues. The CDR3: CASSLGGVYTGELFF. CDR3 sequence (DNA): TGTGCCAGCAGCTTAGGGGGGGTTTACACCGGGGAGCTGTTTTTT. Looking up the rest from reference TRBV11-3 and TRBJ2-2 gives the full variable domain: EAGVVQSPRYKIIEKKQPVAFWCNPISGHNTLYWYLQNLGQGPELLIRYENEEAVDDSQLPKDRFSAERLKGVDSTLKIQPAELGDSAVYLCASSLGGVYTGELFFGEGSRLTVL.

The V and J genes are TRBV4-1 and TRBJ1-5; tentatively, D is TRBD1 (6 bases). The CDR3 loop spans 15 amino acids. Germline V gene data show CDR1 as MGHRA and CDR2 as YSYEKL. V was cut by 6 bases and J by 4 bases, with 16 bases left in between. CDR3 sequence (DNA): TGCGCCAGCAGTTCATCACAGGGAGATAATCAGCCCCAGCATTTT. It is translated as CASSSSQGDNQPQHF.

This chain links TRBV4-2 with TRBJ2-3; tentatively, D is TRBD2 (6 bases). The CDR3 sequence is 18 residues long. V was clipped by 0 bases and J by 2 bases, with 18 bases between them. Per the germline V gene, CDR1 is LGHNA and CDR2 is YNFKEQ. Here the CDR3 DNA reads TGTGCCAGCAGCCAAGATATGCTAGCTGGGGGGTACACAGATACGCAGTATTTT. It translates to CASSQDMLAGGYTDTQYF.

This chain connects TRBV10-1 to TRBJ2-7; D is undetermined. The germline CDR1 and CDR2 sequences are WNHNN and SYGVQD (reference sequence). The CDR3 runs 13 residues. The V gene lost 6 bases and the J gene lost 3 bases, with 12 bases spanning the gap. Here the CDR3 DNA reads TGCGCCAGCAGCCGTTCACTCGTCTACGAGCAGTACTTC. Amino acids: CASSRSLVYEQYF.

The V call is TRBV5-1, the J call TRBJ2-7; TRBD2 might be the D (6 bases). Germline CDR1 SGHRS, CDR2 YFSETQ. The CDR3 has 17 amino acids. V was shortened by 0 bases and J by 0 bases, with 16 bases between the two germline ends. The CDR3 DNA sequence: TGCGCCAGCAGCTTGGGACCCTTCGCGGGGAGCTCCTACGAGCAGTACTTC. Translating it yields CASSLGPFAGSSYEQYF.

The chain recombines TRBV27 with TRBJ2-5, with 13 nucleotides matching TRBD2. The CDR3 is made up of 16 amino acids. J gave up 4 bases and V 4 bases, and 6 bases lay outside the gene matches. Germline lookup yields CDR1 MNHEY and CDR2 SMNVEV (reference sequence). The CDR3 region has the DNA TGTGCCAGCAGTTCATGGACTAGCGGGGGCGGAGAGACCCAGTACTTC. Its protein product is CASSSWTSGGGETQYF.

Worth noting for this clone: Germline is not matched at one junction end, which may reflect a read error. CDR3 sequence reads: CASSNTDFYEQYF. CDR3 nucleotide sequence: TGTGCCAGCAGCAATACAGATTTCTACGAGCAGTACTTT. J is TRBJ2-7 and V is TRBV6-1; D remains ambiguous. Germline CDR1 reads MNHNS; CDR2 reads SASEGT. The CDR3 is 13 amino acids.

This clone was observed once. The genes are TRBV5-1 and TRBJ1-5, with D unclear. Looked up from germline, CDR1 is SGHRS and CDR2 is YFSETQ. The CDR3 consists of 15 residues. V lost 0 bases and J lost 3, with 10 bases in between. CDR3 in amino acids: CASSLASGYNQPQHF. In DNA form, the CDR3 reads TGCGCCAGCAGCTTGGCCTCGGGTTACAATCAGCCCCAGCATTTT. The whole variable domain, filled in from reference TRBV5-1 and TRBJ1-5, reads KAGVTQTPRYLIKTRGQQVTLSCSPISGHRSVSWYQQTPGQGLQFLFEYFSETQRNKGNFPGRFSGRQFSNSRSEMNVSTLELGDSALYLCASSLASGYNQPQHFGDGTRLSIL.

V is TRBV28 and J is TRBJ2-7, with 14 bases that match TRBD2. The CDR3 has 18 amino acids. Trimming at V came to 1 base and at J to 6 bases, leaving 11 bases not matched to a gene. Germline V gene data show CDR1 as MDHEN and CDR2 as SYDVKM. CDR3 bases: TGTGCCAGCAGTTTATACCCGGGGACTAGCGGGAGTGGAGGCGAGCAGTACTTC. The encoded protein is CASSLYPGTSGSGGEQYF. The whole variable domain, filled in from reference TRBV28 and TRBJ2-7, reads DVKVTQSSRYLVKRTGEKVFLECVQDMDHENMFWYRQDPGLGLRLIYFSYDVKMKEKGDIPEGYSVSREKKERFSLILESASTNQTSMYLCASSLYPGTSGSGGEQYFGPGTRLTVT.

This chain connects TRBV10-1 to TRBJ2-2, with TRBD2 matching over 7 bases. V trimming: 4 bases; J trimming: 7 bases; junction bases outside the gene matches: 9. Looked up from germline, CDR1 is WNHNN and CDR2 is SYGVQD (reference sequence). This CDR3 is built from 15 residues. The CDR3 spells CASSASGGRGGELFF. CDR3 bases: TGCGCCAGCAGTGCGAGCGGAGGGAGGGGCGGGGAGCTGTTTTTT.

The V call is TRBV19, the J call TRBJ2-7; 9 nucleotides line up with TRBD2. This CDR3 spans 15 amino acids. The V gene's germline CDR1 is LNHDA and CDR2 SQIVND (reference sequence). V shed 5 bases, J shed 7 bases, and the junction held 12 bases outside the gene matches. The CDR3: CASSPAGGPTWEQYF. The DNA for the CDR3 is TGTGCCAGTAGTCCGGCGGGAGGGCCGACGTGGGAGCAGTACTTC.

The J gene is TRBJ2-7, the V gene TRBV15, with 7 bases that match TRBD1. Trimming took 5 bases from V and 0 from J; bases not matched to a gene: 7. The CDR3 is made up of 15 amino acids. CDR1 LNHNV and CDR2 YYDKDF come from the germline V gene (reference sequence). This chain's CDR3 is CATSVLRDSSYEQYF. The CDR3 coding sequence is TGTGCCACCAGCGTGTTACGGGACAGCTCCTACGAGCAGTACTTC.

V usage is TRBV30 and J usage is TRBJ2-7; D may be TRBD1 (6 bases). The CDR3 totals 16 residues. Trimming took 2 bases from V and 2 from J, leaving 19 bases between them. Per germline, CDR1 GTSNPN and CDR2 SVGIG (reference sequence). The CDR3 protein is CAWSLSGDTWTYEQYF. The DNA of the CDR3 is TGTGCCTGGAGTCTATCCGGGGACACGTGGACCTACGAGCAGTACTTC.

This sequence joins TRBV5-1 and TRBJ2-7; 7 bases are a match to TRBD2. Germline CDR1 is SGHRS and CDR2 is YFSETQ. J lost 6 bases, V lost 4 bases, and 7 bases had no gene match. The CDR3 consists of 13 residues. CDR3 DNA: TGCGCCAGCAGCGGGGTGCCTAGCGGCGAGCAGTACTTC. Its translation is CASSGVPSGEQYF.

The chain is built from TRBV6-5 and TRBJ2-2, with 9 positions matching TRBD2. The CDR3 has 16 residues. Germline values: CDR1 MNHEY, CDR2 SVGAGI. J lost 5 bases, V lost 4 bases, and 8 bases had no gene match. In nucleotides, the CDR3 is TGTGCCAGCAGTTCGGAGGGACTAGCTCGAACCGGGGAGCTGTTTTTT. Amino acid sequence: CASSSEGLARTGELFF.

This clone was counted a single time. The rearrangement links TRBV27 to TRBJ1-5; 9 bases match TRBD1. J gave up 4 bases and V 4 bases, and 5 bases lay outside the gene matches. Germline V gene data show CDR1 as MNHEY and CDR2 as SMNVEV (reference sequence). The CDR3 length is 15 residues. The CDR3 nucleotides read TGTGCCAGCAGTTCCACCGGGACAGGGAATCAGCCCCAGCATTTT. It encodes CASSSTGTGNQPQHF.

The chain is built from TRBV7-8 and TRBJ2-7; TRBD1 matches 8 bases. This CDR3 is 15 amino acids long. The V gene end was trimmed by 0 bases and the J gene end by 5 bases; junction bases not matched to a gene: 6. In germline, CDR1 is SGHVS, CDR2 FQNEAQ. CDR3 sequence: CASSLARQGANEQYF. Written as DNA, the CDR3 is TGTGCCAGCAGCTTAGCACGCCAGGGGGCGAACGAGCAGTACTTC.

The table lists this clone with a count of one. The J gene is TRBJ2-7, the V gene TRBV6-1, with D perhaps matching TRBD1 (6 bases). V was clipped by 7 bases and J by 9 bases, with 16 bases between them. The CDR3 contains 12 residues. Germline V lookup: CDR1 MNHNS, CDR2 SASEGT. Written as DNA, the CDR3 is TGTGCCAGCACCCAAACCGAGACAGGGCAGTACTTC. Protein: CASTQTETGQYF.